Shown below are 17 T cell receptor beta chains from a single sample sequenced in a study of cytotoxic CD8 clonotypes in ibrutinib-treated CLL. Repertoires were generated with immunoSEQ multiplex PCR, while TCRdb's copy carries only in-frame clones and drops some. In the table there are 250,000 to 350,000 clones, around 69% of which are singletons. The sequenced sample was PBMCs, obtained at disease progression, from a patient treated with ibrutinib. The receptors stem from a human donor with chronic lymphocytic leukemia.

The CDR3 DNA follows: TGTGCCAGCAGCTTGGCCGACAGCAGAGAAGCTTTCTTT. This sequence encodes CASSLADSREAFF. The rearrangement uses TRBV5-4 and TRBJ1-1; maybe TRBD1 (5 bases). CDR3 length: 13 residues. From germline, CDR1 is SGHNT and CDR2 YYREEE (reference sequence). V dropped 0 bases and J dropped 8 bases, with 11 bases sitting between them. The whole variable domain, remainder taken from reference TRBV5-4 and TRBJ1-1, is ETGVTQSPTHLIKTRGQQVTLRCSSQSGHNTVSWYQQALGQGPQFIFQYYREEENGRGNFPPRFSGLQFPNYSSELNVNALELDDSALYLCASSLADSREAFFGQGTRLTVV.

This clone has more than one count but fewer than ten. The CDR3 region is CASSPGLAGAGNTGELFF. The CDR3 nucleotides are TGTGCCAGCAGCCCGGGACTAGCGGGAGCGGGAAACACCGGGGAGCTGTTTTTT. V and J are TRBV7-6 and TRBJ2-2; 14 bases fit TRBD2. The V and J ends lost 5 bases and 2 bases, in that order; junction bases with no gene match: 7. The CDR3 has 18 residues. Germline CDR1 and CDR2: SGHVS and FNYEAQ.

As DNA, the CDR3 is TGCAGCGTTGACCGGAACTATGGCTACACCTTC. This sequence encodes CSVDRNYGYTF. J is TRBJ1-2 and V is TRBV29-1, with D uncertain. Per germline, CDR1 SQVTM and CDR2 ANQGSEA. The CDR3 is 11 residues long. Trimming left V 3 bases short and J 2 bases short, with 4 bases between.

This clone has a handful of counts. The CDR3 sequence is CASSEISYGYTF. For the CDR3, the DNA is TGTGCCAGCAGTGAAATAAGCTATGGCTACACCTTC. The chain carries TRBV6-1 and TRBJ1-2; D gene ambiguous. Germline V CDR1 and CDR2: MNHNS, SASEGT. Trimming removed 2 bases at V and 4 bases at J, with 5 bases between. The CDR3 covers 12 residues.

This chain joins TRBV6-6 and TRBJ2-7; no reliable D call. Germline-derived CDR1 and CDR2 are MNHNY and SVGAGI (reference sequence). Trimming pared 0 bases from V and 3 bases from J, leaving 9 bases between. The CDR3 length is 14 residues. Here the CDR3 DNA reads TGTGCCAGCAGTTACTCGTATCCCAACTACGAGCAGTACTTC. Protein sequence: CASSYSYPNYEQYF.

The gene calls are TRBV27 and TRBJ1-2; 7 bases map to TRBD1. This CDR3 region has 13 residues. Germline V lookup: CDR1 MNHEY, CDR2 SMNVEV (reference sequence). V gave up 3 bases and J gave up 6 bases; unmatched junction bases: 4. The CDR3 DNA reads as TGTGCCAGCAGTTTTCGACAGGGCCATGGCTACACCTTC. Translated: CASSFRQGHGYTF.

The V and J genes are TRBV7-3 and TRBJ2-1; the D call may be TRBD1 or TRBD2 (5 bases each). In germline, CDR1 is SGHTA, CDR2 FQGTGA. There are 15 residues in the CDR3. Trimming cost V 3 bases and J 3 bases, with 12 bases left between them. CDR3 nucleotide sequence: TGTGCCAGCAGCTTTGACCGGGGCCACTACAATGAGCAGTTCTTC. It translates to CASSFDRGHYNEQFF.

This rearrangement joins TRBV19 to TRBJ1-1, with a weak D call TRBD1 (6 bases). Germline CDR1 and CDR2: LNHDA and SQIVND (reference sequence). The CDR3 is made up of 14 amino acids. The V and J ends lost 7 bases and 7 bases respectively, with 19 bases between them. The CDR3 nucleotides read TGTGCCAGTACCATAGGAAGGGGGAGTAATGAAGCTTTCTTT. This translates into CASTIGRGSNEAFF.

The V call is TRBV9, the J call TRBJ1-2; D remains unclear. Germline V CDR1 and CDR2: SGDLS, YYNGEE. V lost 0 bases and J 0 bases, leaving 9 bases between the germline ends. This CDR3 spans 15 amino acids. The CDR3 sequence: CASSVGSGANYGYTF. Here the CDR3 DNA reads TGTGCCAGCAGCGTAGGTTCCGGAGCTAACTATGGCTACACCTTC. Full variable domain (remainder filled in from reference TRBV9 and TRBJ1-2): DSGVTQTPKHLITATGQRVTLRCSPRSGDLSVYWYQQSLDQGLQFLIQYYNGEERAKGNILERFSAQQFPDLHSELNLSSLELGDSALYFCASSVGSGANYGYTFGSGTRLTVV.

This clone has only one observation. The chain combines TRBV2 with TRBJ2-7; perhaps TRBD2 as D (6 bases). The CDR3 runs 14 residues. V was shortened by 8 bases and J by 1 base, with 15 bases between the two germline ends. Germline V gene lookup returns CDR1 SNHLY and CDR2 FYNNEI. The CDR3 reads CASYERVLSYEQYF. DNA of the CDR3: TGTGCCAGCTATGAGCGGGTCCTTTCCTACGAGCAGTACTTC.

The rearrangement links TRBV9 to TRBJ2-7; no reliable D call. In germline, CDR1 is SGDLS, CDR2 YYNGEE. The length of the CDR3 is 14 residues. V shed 6 bases and J shed 1 base, with 14 bases lying between them. The CDR3 sequence is CASNKDGASYEQYF. In DNA, the CDR3 is TGTGCCAGCAACAAGGACGGAGCGTCCTACGAGCAGTACTTC.

This clone was observed once. The CDR3 reads CASSFPSYPDSFYGYTF. CDR3 in DNA: TGTGCCAGCAGCTTCCCATCCTACCCGGACAGCTTCTATGGCTACACCTTC. The chain has TRBV7-2 and TRBJ1-2; D is possibly TRBD1 (6 bases). The CDR3 has 17 residues. Germline V gene sequence: CDR1 SGHTA, CDR2 FQGNSA. The V end was cut by 3 bases, the J end by 4 bases, with 21 bases between.

CDR3 bases: TGTGCCAGCGCTGGGGGAGCGGGGAGGGAGCAGTACTTC. Translating gives CASAGGAGREQYF. V is TRBV7-8 and J is TRBJ2-7, with 7 bases that match TRBD2. This CDR3 is 13 amino acids long. V lost 8 bases to trimming and J lost 7 bases; unmatched junction nucleotides: 11. CDR1 and CDR2 from the germline V gene are SGHVS and FQNEAQ.

A word on this clone: A junction end diverges from the germline sequence, so it may reflect a read error. The chain joins TRBV7-3 to TRBJ1-1; D call uncertain. Germline CDR1 SGHTA, CDR2 FQGTGA. This CDR3 region has 11 residues. The CDR3 region is CASSLFGVGLF. The CDR3 bases are TGTGCCAGCAGCTTATTTGGGGTAGGTTTATTT.

V is TRBV11-2 and J is TRBJ2-1, with unresolved D. Looked up from germline, CDR1 is SGHAT and CDR2 is FQNNGV. Trimming removed 0 bases from V and 10 bases from J, with 10 bases in between. CDR3 length equals 13 residues. The CDR3 loop is CASSLDPGPEQFF. The CDR3 region has the DNA TGTGCCAGCAGCTTAGATCCCGGCCCGGAGCAGTTCTTC.

V is TRBV25-1 and J is TRBJ2-2; tentative D call: TRBD1 (6 bases). The germline V gene encodes CDR1 MGHDK and CDR2 SYGVNS. The CDR3 extends over 14 amino acids. Trimming cost V 4 bases and J 5 bases, with 11 bases left between them. CDR3 coding DNA: TGTGCCAGCAGTGGGACAGAAGCGACCGGGGAGCTGTTTTTT. This sequence encodes CASSGTEATGELFF.

J is TRBJ2-5 and V is TRBV11-2; TRBD1 matches 10 bases. With 5 bases clipped from V and 1 base from J, the junction kept 4 bases outside the gene matches. The germline V gene has CDR1 SGHAT and CDR2 FQNNGV. This CDR3 region has 15 residues. The CDR3 DNA reads as TGTGCCAGCAGCGTTGGGACAGGGGCCCAAGAGACCCAGTACTTC. It yields the protein CASSVGTGAQETQYF.